This T cell receptor beta chain is from a study of T cell responses to AZD1222 COVID-19 vaccine. Findings of the study overall: At baseline, just a handful of AZD1222 recipients tested seropositive. Females outnumbered males among donors, who were mostly white British; clonal diversity was possibly underestimated. Vaccine-related CD4 TCRs covered spike, predominating at 160-218 and 743-854.

The protocol was immunoSEQ multiplex PCR, while the TCRdb copy is restricted to in-frame clones and leaves out a portion. The table lists roughly 100,000 clones, roughly 80% of them singletons. J lost 7 bases, V lost 1 base, and 4 bases had no gene match. This CDR3 contains 15 residues. Germline V gives CDR1 SEHNR, CDR2 FQNEAQ (reference sequence). In its sample, this clone was seen once. The antigen is undetermined. The sequences come from peripheral blood, collected on day 0 of AZD1222 vaccination. J is TRBJ1-4 and V is TRBV7-9; the match to TRBD1 covers 9 bases. The sequence was collected from an adult in good health. CDR3 nucleotide sequence: TGTGCCAGCAGCTTAGGGACAGGGGCTAGTGAAAAACTGTTTTTT. This codes for CASSLGTGASEKLFF.